What follows is one T cell receptor beta chain and its context. Authors' data handling: Using reference gene primer amplification, nucleated cell counts were estimated. Repertoires were generated with immunoSEQ multiplex PCR, while TCRdb's copy carries only in-frame clones and drops some. D and trimming were read from the DNA, whereas the V and J calls and clone size are those reported in that table. The sample holds about 97,000 clones; 85% to 90% are singletons and the top ten take 15% to 17%. This sample is part of a study of blood T cell repertoires in COVID-19. At the level of the study: Sites across the United States, Italy and Spain contributed samples from acute and convalescent COVID-19. T cells, B-cell-depleted T cells, or PBMCs provided the cDNA or gDNA that served as material.

The length of the CDR3 is 13 residues. CDR1 SGHTA and CDR2 FQGNSA come from the germline V gene. Trimming left V 1 base short and J 6 bases short, with 7 bases between. Sequencing input: peripheral blood. This clonotype originated in a human donor in a cohort sampled during active COVID-19. The J gene is TRBJ1-5, the V gene TRBV7-2; D gene ambiguous. CDR3 in amino acids: CASSLDSVQPQHF. The CDR3 DNA reads TGTGCCAGCAGCTTAGATTCGGTTCAGCCCCAGCATTTT.